A single T cell receptor (beta chain) is shown here with its context. The antigen is not known. These data come from a study of T cell responses to AZD1222 COVID-19 vaccine. Germline V gene lookup returns CDR1 KGHSH and CDR2 LQKENI. The ends were cut back, 3 bases at V and 5 bases at J, with 13 bases in the middle. This CDR3 is built from 14 residues. Regarding the study as a whole: Most donors were white British and more were female, and clonal diversity was possibly underestimated.

The repertoire was sequenced with immunoSEQ multiplex PCR; TCRdb's copy has only in-frame clones and lacks some. Of roughly 100,000 clones in the sample, roughly 92% were seen once. The specimen was peripheral blood, collected 28 days after the second AZD1222 dose. The rearrangement joins TRBV18 to TRBJ1-2; no clear D gene. The clonotype comes from an adult who received the AZD1222 COVID-19 vaccine. The CDR3 is CASSPPGSRYGYTF. CDR3 DNA: TGTGCCAGCTCACCTCCTGGATCGAGGTATGGCTACACCTTC.